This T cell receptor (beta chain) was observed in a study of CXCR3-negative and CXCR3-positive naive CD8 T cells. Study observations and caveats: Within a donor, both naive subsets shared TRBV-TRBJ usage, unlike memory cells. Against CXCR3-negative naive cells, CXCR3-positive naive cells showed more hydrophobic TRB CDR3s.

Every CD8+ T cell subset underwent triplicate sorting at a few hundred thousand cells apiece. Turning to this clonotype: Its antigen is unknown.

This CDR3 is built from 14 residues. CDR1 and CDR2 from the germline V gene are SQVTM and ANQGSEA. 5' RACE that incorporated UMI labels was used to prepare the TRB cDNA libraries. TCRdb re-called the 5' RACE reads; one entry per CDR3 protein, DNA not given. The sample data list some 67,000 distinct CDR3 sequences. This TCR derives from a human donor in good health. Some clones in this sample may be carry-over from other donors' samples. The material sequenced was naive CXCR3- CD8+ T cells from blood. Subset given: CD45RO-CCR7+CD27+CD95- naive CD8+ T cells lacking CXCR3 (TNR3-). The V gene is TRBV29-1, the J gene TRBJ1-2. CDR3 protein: CSASAGLGNYGYTF.